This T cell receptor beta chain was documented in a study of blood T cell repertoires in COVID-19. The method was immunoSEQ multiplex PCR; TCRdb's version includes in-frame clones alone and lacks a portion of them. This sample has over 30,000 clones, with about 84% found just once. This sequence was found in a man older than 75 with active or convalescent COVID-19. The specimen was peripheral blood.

The CDR3 reads CASSVAAGGNQPQHF. The CDR3 region has the DNA TGTGCCAGCAGCGTAGCGGCCGGGGGCAATCAGCCCCAGCATTTT. The chain joins TRBV9 to TRBJ1-5; D unclear. The V end lost 0 bases, the J end lost 2 bases, and 9 bases lay between the germline ends. Germline V lookup: CDR1 SGDLS, CDR2 YYNGEE. The CDR3 contains 15 residues.